These 11 T cell receptor beta chains came from one sample sequenced in a study of long-term antiretroviral therapy in people with HIV. Samples were assayed with immunoSEQ v3.0 at survey level. Data came from immunoSEQ multiplex PCR; TCRdb stores just in-frame clones and leaves some out. The sample comprises tens of thousands of clones, 70% to 90% of which are singletons, and 10% to 15% rests with the top ten. The source was unsorted PBMCs, collected 1.6 years after starting antiretroviral therapy. All receptors derive from a middle-aged man with HIV.

V and J are TRBV7-6 and TRBJ2-5; 7 positions match TRBD2. This CDR3 is 13 amino acids long. The germline CDR1 and CDR2 sequences are SGHVS and FNYEAQ. Trimming removed 5 bases from V and 5 bases from J; junction bases left unmatched: 5. This CDR3 reads CASSRTRVETQYF. The CDR3, as DNA: TGTGCCAGCAGCCGGACTAGGGTTGAGACCCAGTACTTC.

V is TRBV6-1 and J is TRBJ2-7; no definite D call. Trimming shortened V by 2 bases and J by 0 bases, and 8 bases separated the two germline ends. This CDR3 is 14 amino acids long. The V gene's germline CDR1 is MNHNS and CDR2 SASEGT. The CDR3 sequence: CASSEQEISYEQYF. Here the CDR3 DNA reads TGTGCCAGCAGTGAACAAGAGATCTCCTACGAGCAGTACTTC.

The genes are TRBV30 and TRBJ1-6, with D hard to call. The CDR3 is 14 amino acids. Trimming left V 2 bases short and J 6 bases short, with 11 bases between. Germline values: CDR1 GTSNPN, CDR2 SVGIG (reference sequence). CDR3 sequence: CAWSSLGSNSPLHF. CDR3 DNA sequence: TGTGCCTGGAGTAGCCTAGGCAGTAATTCACCCCTCCACTTT. The variable domain in full, completed from reference TRBV30 and TRBJ1-6, reads SQTIHQWPATLVQPVGSPLSLECTVEGTSNPNLYWYRQAAGRGLQLLFYSVGIGQISSEVPQNLSASRPQDRQFILSSKKLLLSDSGFYLCAWSSLGSNSPLHFGNGTRLTVT.

The chain links TRBV4-1 to TRBJ2-1; D remains ambiguous. The V gene's germline CDR1 is MGHRA and CDR2 YSYEKL. This CDR3 is built from 15 residues. The V and J ends lost 1 base and 5 bases respectively, with 12 bases between them. The CDR3 loop is CASSQVLASDNEQFF. The CDR3 bases are TGCGCCAGCAGCCAAGTCTTGGCTAGTGACAATGAGCAGTTCTTC.

The chain couples TRBV25-1 to TRBJ2-1; D not certain. The V gene lost 0 bases and the J gene lost 5 bases, with 8 bases spanning the gap. CDR3 length: 14 residues. The V gene's germline CDR1 is MGHDK and CDR2 SYGVNS. This CDR3 is CASSEYRTNNEQFF. CDR3 DNA sequence: TGTGCCAGCAGTGAATATAGGACCAACAATGAGCAGTTCTTC.

This clone was counted a few times. The chain has TRBV4-1 and TRBJ1-2; TRBD1 agrees at 8 bases. Germline V lookup: CDR1 MGHRA, CDR2 YSYEKL. This CDR3 region has 17 residues. V dropped 2 bases and J dropped 3; count of bases not matched to a gene: 11. The CDR3 DNA is TGCGCCAGCAGCCAAACCTACCAGGACAGGGACTACTATGGCTACACCTTC. This translates into CASSQTYQDRDYYGYTF.

V is TRBV5-1 and J is TRBJ2-2; the match to TRBD2 covers 8 bases. Losses at the gene ends were 3 bases for V and 7 bases for J; bases not matched to a gene: 11. This CDR3 is 16 amino acids long. The V gene's germline CDR1 is SGHRS and CDR2 YFSETQ. The CDR3 here is CASSSSGTGGFGELFF. The CDR3 nucleotides are TGCGCCAGCAGCTCCTCTGGCACGGGAGGGTTCGGGGAGCTGTTTTTT.

This clone counts as hyperexpanded. This chain connects TRBV2 to TRBJ1-1; tentative D call: TRBD1 (6 bases). Germline CDR1 SNHLY, CDR2 FYNNEI. Trimming stripped 5 bases from V and 2 bases from J, with 12 bases between. The CDR3 is 14 residues long. The CDR3: CASSPTDRNTEAFF. The CDR3 bases are TGTGCCAGCAGTCCTACGGACAGAAACACTGAAGCTTTCTTT.

This clone was recorded a few times. The chain employs TRBV6-1 and TRBJ1-5; maybe TRBD1 (5 bases). Trimming left V 2 bases short and J 5 bases short, with 7 bases between. This CDR3 is 13 amino acids long. Germline V gives CDR1 MNHNS, CDR2 SASEGT. Written as DNA, the CDR3 is TGTGCCAGCAGTGAAAGAGGGGATCAGCCCCAGCATTTT. Protein: CASSERGDQPQHF.

This chain joins TRBV6-1 and TRBJ1-4; no definite D call. V was cut by 2 bases and J by 10 bases, with 11 bases left in between. This CDR3 has 13 residues. CDR1 and CDR2 from the germline V gene are MNHNS and SASEGT. The CDR3 DNA reads TGTGCCAGCAGTGAACTAGTGAGTGGAAAACTGTTTTTT. Translating it yields CASSELVSGKLFF.

V and J are TRBV28 and TRBJ1-2; 10 bases align to TRBD1. V gave up 0 bases and J gave up 6 bases; unmatched junction bases: 7. This CDR3 has 16 amino acids. Germline values: CDR1 MDHEN, CDR2 SYDVKM. This chain's CDR3 is CASSLWEGGQGDGYTF. CDR3 coding DNA: TGTGCCAGCAGTTTATGGGAGGGAGGACAGGGGGATGGCTACACCTTC.